A selection of T cell receptor beta chains follows, all from one sample in a study of T-cell memory formation after mild COVID-19. TCRdb called the 5' RACE reads again in MiXCR, with one record for every CDR3 protein. The sample yields about 360,000 distinct CDR3 sequences, over 13% seen once. Sequences were obtained from PBMCs or a T cell subset sorted from them (not recorded which). The receptors come from a young man who had mild COVID-19 (a few samples of this study predate the infection). Cell type and time point are not known. Both conserved end residues are part of each CDR3. Fields, in order: D gene, V gene, J gene, clone size, CDR3 DNA, CDR3 protein. A D gene is named only where the DNA matches it firmly. The size field is filled for only some rows; it gives once, few, many or a size class.

>TRBD1|TRBV5-1|TRBJ1-1|NA
TGCGCCAGCAGCGCACAGGGGACGAACACTGGAGCTTTCTTT
CASSAQGTNTGAFF
>NA|TRBV20-1|TRBJ1-5|few
TGCAGTGCTAGAGATGGGATCAGGGTCGGTCAGCCCCAGCATTTT
CSARDGIRVGQPQHF
>NA|TRBV20-1|TRBJ2-5|NA
TGCAGTGCTACCTCGGGACTCACAGAGACCCAGTACTTC
CSATSGLTETQYF
>TRBD1|TRBV7-8|TRBJ2-3|NA
TGTGCCAGCACCACGCCGGGACAGAAAAGCACAGATACGCAGTATTTT
CASTTPGQKSTDTQYF
>NA|TRBV10-3|TRBJ1-2|NA
TGTGCCACTCTCCCCCAGGGGAACTATGGCTACACCTTC
CATLPQGNYGYTF
>TRBD1|TRBV12-3/TRBV12-4|TRBJ1-2|few
TGTGCCAGCACTAGCACAGGGGATGGCTACACCTTC
CASTSTGDGYTF
>NA|TRBV14|TRBJ1-6|NA
TGTGCCAGCAGCCGGAGGGTGACAAGGCGTTCACCCCTCCACTTT
CASSRRVTRRSPLHF
>NA|TRBV27|TRBJ1-1|few
TGTGCCAGCGTTGAGATTTTCGCTGAAGCTTTCTTT
CASVEIFAEAFF
>TRBD1|TRBV12-3/TRBV12-4|TRBJ1-2|few
TGTGCCAGCACCCTGGGACAGTTCTATGGCTACACCTTC
CASTLGQFYGYTF
>TRBD1|TRBV6-2/TRBV6-3|TRBJ1-1|NA
TGTGCCAGCAGCCTAGTGGGGACAGGCGACACTGAAGCTTTCTTT
CASSLVGTGDTEAFF
>TRBD2|TRBV18|TRBJ2-7|many
TGTGCCAGCTCACCGGGCACGGGGGGCGAGCAGTACTTC
CASSPGTGGEQYF
>TRBD1|TRBV11-2|TRBJ2-1|NA
TGTGCCAGCAGCTTCAACCGACAGGGAATGTACAATGAGCAGTTCTTC
CASSFNRQGMYNEQFF
>NA|TRBV11-2|TRBJ2-5|few
TGTGCCAGCAGCTTAGTAGGGGGGTGGCAAGAGACCCAGTACTTC
CASSLVGGWQETQYF
>NA|TRBV2|TRBJ1-2|NA
TGTGCCAGCAGTGAATCGGTCCTCGATGCGGGCTACACCTTC
CASSESVLDAGYTF
>TRBD1|TRBV30|TRBJ2-7|NA
TGTGCCTGGGGGACAGGGAGGCGCGAGCAGTACTTC
CAWGTGRREQYF
>TRBD2|TRBV5-1|TRBJ2-3|NA
TGCGCCAGCAGCTCCTCACTAGCGGGGTTAGATACGCAGTATTTT
CASSSSLAGLDTQYF
>TRBD1|TRBV11-2|TRBJ2-1|many
TGTGCCAGCAGCTTAGACTGGACAGGGGCCTACAATGAGCAGTTCTTC
CASSLDWTGAYNEQFF
>TRBD1|TRBV5-1|TRBJ1-2|few
TGCGCCAGCAGCGGAGAGACAGGGACAGCTAACTATGGCTACACCTTC
CASSGETGTANYGYTF
>TRBD1|TRBV12-3/TRBV12-4|TRBJ2-1|few
TGTGCCAGCAGCAGGGACAGCCTCTCCTACAATGAGCAGTTCTTC
CASSRDSLSYNEQFF
>TRBD2|TRBV29-1|TRBJ2-5|NA
TGCAGCGTGCGGGGGGACAAAGAGACCCAGTACTTC
CSVRGDKETQYF
>NA|TRBV6-5|TRBJ1-2|many
TGTGCCAGCAGGCCTTCCGGTGGGGATGGCTACACCTTC
CASRPSGGDGYTF
>NA|TRBV6-5|TRBJ2-3|NA
TGTGCCAGCAGTTCTGCGAACAGGGCGGATACGCAGTATTTT
CASSSANRADTQYF
>NA|TRBV10-3|TRBJ2-3|many
TGTGCCATCAGTGAGTCCGGGGGAACAGATACGCAGTATTTT
CAISESGGTDTQYF
>TRBD2|TRBV7-2|TRBJ2-1|few
TGTGCCAGCGAGGGGTTAGCGGGGCTGGGTGAGCAGTTCTTC
CASEGLAGLGEQFF
>NA|TRBV5-1|TRBJ1-3|few
TGCGCCAGCAGCCAGGGACGGACTGGAAACACCATATATTTT
CASSQGRTGNTIYF